The 27 T cell receptor beta chains below come from one sample, sequenced in a study of CD8 T cells in ankylosing spondylitis. TCRdb passed the 5' RACE reads through MiXCR, listing each CDR3 protein once. The top ten clones hold 9.1% of a sample with more than 300,000 distinct CDR3 sequences, about 9.9% of them seen once. Sequenced input: blood, either unsorted or a sorted T cell fraction (not recorded which). The receptor set was obtained from a female donor with ankylosing spondylitis or in good health (not recorded which).

V gene TRBV5-1 combines with J gene TRBJ1-5; D remains ambiguous. The germline V and J ends were trimmed by 0 bases and 5 bases, with 12 bases remaining between them. Looked up from germline, CDR1 is SGHRS and CDR2 is YFSETQ. The CDR3 is 15 amino acids. CDR3 sequence (DNA): TGCGCCAGCAGCTTGGACGGAGGGTCTCATCAGCCCCAGCATTTT. Translating it yields CASSLDGGSHQPQHF.

The table lists this clonotype with many counts. J is TRBJ2-3 and V is TRBV9, with D unresolved. V gave up 4 bases and J gave up 2 bases, with 17 bases separating them. This CDR3 has 16 residues. Per the germline V gene, CDR1 is SGDLS and CDR2 is YYNGEE. CDR3 region: CASSSEIPRDTDTQYF. The CDR3 DNA reads TGTGCCAGCAGCTCGGAGATCCCTCGAGACACAGATACGCAGTATTTT.

This clonotype was recorded at least ten times. The genes are TRBV20-1 and TRBJ2-1; 12 bases line up with TRBD2. The CDR3 contains 14 residues. V lost 4 bases and J lost 7; bases outside the gene matches: 5. Germline V lookup: CDR1 DFQATT, CDR2 SNEGSKA (reference sequence). Here the CDR3 DNA reads TGCAGTGCTATATCTAGCGGGAGGGTTAATGAGCAGTTCTTC. It translates to CSAISSGRVNEQFF.

This clonotype has at least ten counts. V gene TRBV9 combines with J gene TRBJ2-7; D might be TRBD1 (6 bases). V dropped 3 bases and J dropped 2 bases, with 15 bases sitting between them. In germline, CDR1 is SGDLS, CDR2 YYNGEE. This CDR3 contains 15 residues. As DNA, the CDR3 is TGTGCCAGCAGCGGGACCGGGACAACGACCTACGAGCAGTACTTC. Amino acid sequence: CASSGTGTTTYEQYF.

With regard to this clonotype: Just one base apart from a much larger clone, this may be a read error. This rearrangement joins TRBV5-5 to TRBJ2-4; D perhaps matches TRBD1 (6 bases). The CDR3 has 17 residues. Between the trimmed V and J ends, which lost 3 bases and 0 bases, there was a span of 16 bases. Germline V gene data show CDR1 as SGHKS and CDR2 as YYEKEE (reference sequence). As DNA, the CDR3 is TGTGCCAGCAGCTCTCTTCAGGGGTGTACAGCCAAAAACATTCAGTACTTC. Translated: CASSSLQGCTAKNIQYF. The full variable domain, rest sourced from reference TRBV5-5 and TRBJ2-4, is DAGVTQSPTHLIKTRGQQVTLRCSPISGHKSVSWYQQVLGQGPQFIFQYYEKEERGRGNFPDRFSARQFPNYSSELNVNALLLGDSALYLCASSSLQGCTAKNIQYFGAGTRLSVL.

The chain has TRBV9 and TRBJ2-7, with D perhaps assigned TRBD1 or TRBD2 (5 bases each). CDR1 SGDLS and CDR2 YYNGEE come from the germline V gene. V lost 4 bases to trimming and J lost 4 bases, with 18 bases between them. The CDR3 runs 15 residues. CDR3 sequence reads: CASSPNVGAAYEQYF. The DNA of the CDR3 is TGTGCCAGCAGCCCGAACGTCGGGGCGGCGTACGAGCAGTACTTC.

This clonotype was detected ten times or more. The chain uses TRBV5-1 and TRBJ1-1; tentative D call: TRBD1 (6 bases). The CDR3 is 17 amino acids. From germline, CDR1 is SGHRS and CDR2 YFSETQ. Trimming cost V 5 bases and J 5 bases, with 25 bases left between them. In DNA form, the CDR3 reads TGCGCCAGCAGTTTGAACTTAGGGGGAGCCAAAACGACTGAAGCTTTCTTT. It specifies CASSLNLGGAKTTEAFF.

This clonotype was picked up many times. The chain recombines TRBV4-3 with TRBJ2-3, with D maybe TRBD2 (5 bases). Germline CDR1 is LGHNA and CDR2 is YSLEER. The CDR3 sequence is 17 residues long. V was cut by 0 bases and J by 2 bases, with 15 bases left in between. The chain's CDR3 is CASSQEGLQPDTDTQYF. The CDR3 nucleotides are TGCGCCAGCAGCCAAGAAGGACTGCAACCCGACACAGATACGCAGTATTTT.

This clonotype came up many times. The CDR3 nucleotides are TGTGCCAGCAGTTGGGTGGGGGGGCACGACTCCTACGAGCAGTACTTC. It yields the protein CASSWVGGHDSYEQYF. The rearrangement joins TRBV5-5 to TRBJ2-7; D possibly corresponds to TRBD2 (7 bases). Between the trimmed V and J ends, which lost 5 bases and 0 bases, there was a span of 18 bases. The CDR3 runs to 16 residues. Germline loops: CDR1 SGHKS, CDR2 YYEKEE (reference sequence).

This clonotype was observed many times. This chain joins TRBV3-1 and TRBJ2-1, with no clear D. Between the trimmed V and J ends, which lost 3 bases and 11 bases, there was a span of 11 bases. Germline values: CDR1 LGHDT, CDR2 YNNKEL (reference sequence). The CDR3 contains 12 residues. The CDR3 DNA sequence: TGTGCCAGCAGCCAGACGAGACGCCAGCAGTTCTTC. This gives the protein CASSQTRRQQFF.

This clonotype was observed many times. The genes are TRBV12-3 or TRBV12-4 and TRBJ1-5, with TRBD1 matching 8 bases. The CDR3 extends over 17 amino acids. V was pared by 6 bases and J by 0 bases, with 10 bases of the junction left unmatched. The CDR3 region has the DNA TGTGCCAGCAGGTCGGGACAGGAGATGTATAGCAATCAGCCCCAGCATTTT. Protein product: CASRSGQEMYSNQPQHF.

This clonotype was counted at least ten times. This sequence joins TRBV7-2 and TRBJ1-1; no firm D call. CDR3 length: 13 amino acids. Trimming pared 7 bases from V and 1 base from J, leaving 10 bases between. From germline, CDR1 is SGHTA and CDR2 FQGNSA. This chain's CDR3 is CASTSAGNTEAFF. The CDR3 DNA reads as TGTGCCAGCACCTCTGCAGGGAACACTGAAGCTTTCTTT.

This chain connects TRBV7-2 to TRBJ2-4, with 9 bases aligning to TRBD1. CDR1 is SGHTA and CDR2 is FQGNSA in the germline V gene. CDR3 length: 15 residues. With 0 bases clipped from V and 8 bases from J, the junction kept 5 bases outside the gene matches. CDR3: CASSLAGRQGDIQYF. The CDR3 DNA reads TGTGCCAGCAGCTTAGCGGGTAGACAGGGGGACATTCAGTACTTC. Using reference TRBV7-2 and TRBJ2-4 for the parts outside the CDR3, the full variable domain is GAGVSQSPSNKVTEKGKDVELRCDPISGHTALYWYRQSLGQGLEFLIYFQGNSAPDKSGLPSDRFSAERTGGSVSTLTIQRTQQEDSAVYLCASSLAGRQGDIQYFGAGTRLSVL.

This clonotype was seen more than once but under ten times. The V and J genes are TRBV5-1 and TRBJ2-7, with 14 bases fitting TRBD2. The CDR3 extends over 19 amino acids. The trim removed 4 bases at V and 2 bases at J, leaving 14 bases unmatched. Looked up from germline, CDR1 is SGHRS and CDR2 is YFSETQ. CDR3 coding DNA: TGCGCCAGCAGCCGCCATCTGGGGACTAGCGGGGGAATCCCCTACGAGCAGTACTTC. Its translation: CASSRHLGTSGGIPYEQYF.

This clonotype came up many times. The chain recombines TRBV7-2 with TRBJ2-2; TRBD1 agrees at 8 bases. The J segment lost 4 bases and the V segment lost 3 bases, leaving 4 bases of the junction unmatched. The CDR3 sequence is 15 residues long. CDR1 SGHTA and CDR2 FQGNSA come from the germline V gene. The CDR3 sequence: CASSFQGASTGELFF. The CDR3 bases are TGTGCCAGCAGCTTCCAGGGGGCGAGCACCGGGGAGCTGTTTTTT.

This clonotype came up many times. The chain employs TRBV7-2 and TRBJ2-3; D is uncertain. V shed 5 bases and J shed 2 bases, with 11 bases lying between them. Germline CDR1 is SGHTA and CDR2 is FQGNSA. The CDR3 spans 14 residues. The CDR3 DNA sequence: TGTGCCAGCAGCAAAGACTTACTCACAGATACGCAGTATTTT. This translates into CASSKDLLTDTQYF. Looking up the rest from reference TRBV7-2 and TRBJ2-3 gives the full variable domain: GAGVSQSPSNKVTEKGKDVELRCDPISGHTALYWYRQSLGQGLEFLIYFQGNSAPDKSGLPSDRFSAERTGGSVSTLTIQRTQQEDSAVYLCASSKDLLTDTQYFGPGTRLTVL.

The chain uses TRBV20-1 and TRBJ1-2; no reliable D call. The CDR3 runs 11 residues. Germline CDR1 DFQATT, CDR2 SNEGSKA (reference sequence). V was clipped by 4 bases and J by 6 bases, with 9 bases between them. The CDR3 is CSAKPADGYTF. The DNA for the CDR3 is TGCAGTGCTAAGCCAGCAGATGGCTACACCTTC.

This clonotype was detected only a few times. The J gene is TRBJ1-5, the V gene TRBV20-1; a weak D match, TRBD1 (6 bases). V was clipped by 1 base and J by 5 bases, with 18 bases between them. Germline loops: CDR1 DFQATT, CDR2 SNEGSKA (reference sequence). The CDR3 loop spans 16 amino acids. CDR3: CSARGPHTGIYQPQHF. CDR3 DNA: TGCAGTGCTAGAGGCCCCCACACAGGGATTTATCAGCCCCAGCATTTT.

This clonotype has a handful of counts. The chain employs TRBV7-2 and TRBJ2-1; 7 bases are a match to TRBD2. This CDR3 spans 16 amino acids. Germline CDR1 is SGHTA and CDR2 is FQGNSA. V gave up 1 base and J gave up 0 bases; unmatched junction bases: 3. CDR3 in amino acids: CASSLVSGNSYNEQFF. The CDR3 nucleotides are TGTGCCAGCAGCTTAGTCAGCGGGAACTCCTACAATGAGCAGTTCTTC.

In its sample, this clonotype was seen once. A clone one base away is much larger, so this may be a read error. The chain's CDR3 is CASSLARLRVSNNEQFF. CDR3 DNA sequence: TGTGCCAGCAGCTTAGCGCGCTTGCGGGTCTCCAACAATGAGCAGTTCTTC. V usage is TRBV11-1 and J usage is TRBJ2-1; a possible D gene is TRBD2 (5 bases). Germline V gene lookup returns CDR1 SGHAT and CDR2 FQDESV (reference sequence). The CDR3 extends over 17 amino acids.

The J gene is TRBJ2-1, the V gene TRBV5-1; 14 bases align to TRBD2. This CDR3 is 16 amino acids long. Per the germline V gene, CDR1 is SGHRS and CDR2 is YFSETQ. Trimming cost V 5 bases and J 7 bases; bases outside gene matches: 8. The CDR3 loop reads CASRSAGTSGRNEQFF. CDR3 sequence (DNA): TGCGCCAGCAGATCGGCGGGGACTAGCGGGAGAAATGAGCAGTTCTTC.

This clonotype came up many times. The genes are TRBV5-1 and TRBJ2-3, with 8 bases aligning to TRBD1. The J segment lost 7 bases and the V segment lost 5 bases, leaving 12 bases of the junction unmatched. The CDR3 runs to 15 residues. Germline lookup yields CDR1 SGHRS and CDR2 YFSETQ. The CDR3 region has the DNA TGCGCCAGCAGAGACGCAGGGGGCTCCCATAATACGCAGTATTTT. Its protein is CASRDAGGSHNTQYF.

This clonotype showed up many times. The chain links TRBV29-1 to TRBJ2-1, with D perhaps being TRBD1 or TRBD2 (5 bases each). V lost 7 bases, J lost 3 bases, and 10 bases lay in between. This CDR3 spans 12 amino acids. CDR1 is SQVTM and CDR2 is ANQGSEA in the germline V gene. CDR3 in amino acids: CSAGPIYNEQFF. In DNA form, the CDR3 reads TGCAGCGCGGGACCGATCTACAATGAGCAGTTCTTC.

The chain couples TRBV20-1 to TRBJ2-5; 9 nucleotides match TRBD2. Per germline, CDR1 DFQATT and CDR2 SNEGSKA (reference sequence). The V segment lost 0 bases and the J segment 2 bases; nucleotides outside the gene matches: 4. This CDR3 spans 15 amino acids. The CDR3 region is CSARDPAGGQETQYF. The CDR3 DNA reads TGCAGTGCTAGAGATCCAGCGGGGGGTCAAGAGACCCAGTACTTC.

This sequence joins TRBV10-1 and TRBJ2-2; 7 positions match TRBD2. Germline loops: CDR1 WNHNN, CDR2 SYGVQD (reference sequence). The CDR3 totals 15 residues. Losses at the gene ends were 6 bases for V and 5 bases for J; bases not matched to a gene: 9. CDR3 sequence: CASSAPGLPTGELFF. CDR3 coding DNA: TGCGCCAGCAGCGCTCCGGGACTACCGACCGGGGAGCTGTTTTTT.

This clonotype was detected only a few times. CDR3 sequence: CASSPKGTGTDSPLHF. The CDR3 bases are TGTGCCAGCAGCCCAAAGGGTACAGGGACCGATTCACCCCTCCACTTT. The chain combines TRBV5-5 with TRBJ1-6; possible D gene TRBD1, 6 bases. The V gene lost 4 bases and the J gene lost 8 bases, with 19 bases spanning the gap. The CDR3 consists of 16 residues. The germline CDR1 and CDR2 sequences are SGHKS and YYEKEE (reference sequence).

The table lists this clonotype with many counts. The chain employs TRBV12-3 or TRBV12-4 and TRBJ1-6; D not resolved. The germline V and J ends were trimmed by 5 bases and 6 bases, with 8 bases remaining between them. This CDR3 comprises 13 residues. CDR3 nucleotides: TGTGCCAGCAGTCTCGTCGGTAATTCACCCCTCCACTTT. Residues: CASSLVGNSPLHF.